The next 10 T cell receptor beta chains were all read from a single sample in a study of T cell responses to AZD1222 COVID-19 vaccine. This table comes from immunoSEQ multiplex PCR, and its TCRdb copy is limited to in-frame clones, with some not included. The sample lists 70,000 or so clones; approximately 80% were seen once. Sample: peripheral blood, taken on day 0 of AZD1222 vaccination. These receptors came from an adult in good health.

The rearrangement uses TRBV19 and TRBJ1-1; D is perhaps TRBD1 (6 bases). In germline, CDR1 is LNHDA, CDR2 SQIVND (reference sequence). The germline V and J ends were trimmed by 3 bases and 5 bases, with 13 bases remaining between them. The CDR3 spans 14 residues. The CDR3 spells CASSMLGGLTEAFF. CDR3 coding DNA: TGTGCCAGTAGTATGTTGGGGGGCTTGACTGAAGCTTTCTTT.

CDR3 sequence reads: CSVLTGGLLGDTQYF. The CDR3 DNA reads TGCAGCGTCCTGACAGGGGGCCTCTTGGGAGATACGCAGTATTTT. This chain joins TRBV29-1 and TRBJ2-3, with TRBD1 matching over 10 bases. The CDR3 length is 15 residues. Germline loops: CDR1 SQVTM, CDR2 ANQGSEA. The V gene end was trimmed by 6 bases and the J gene end by 5 bases; junction bases not matched to a gene: 11.

This clone occurred a few times. The J gene is TRBJ1-1, the V gene TRBV3-1 (or the pseudogene TRBV3-2); tentatively, D is TRBD1 (5 bases). This CDR3 is 14 amino acids long. V gave up 4 bases and J gave up 6 bases, with 15 bases separating them. Germline CDR1 and CDR2: LGHDT and YNNKEL (reference sequence). DNA of the CDR3: TGTGCCAGCAGCCTCCGGATCGGGGGTTCTGAAGCTTTCTTT. It yields the protein CASSLRIGGSEAFF.

This rearrangement joins TRBV6-1 to TRBJ2-5, with 10 bases lining up with TRBD2. The germline gives CDR1 MNHNS, CDR2 SASEGT. V was clipped by 4 bases and J by 1 base; unmatched bases: 6. The CDR3 covers 16 residues. CDR3 DNA: TGTGCCAGCAGTGCCCCTAGCGGGGGCACCCAAGAGACCCAGTACTTC. This encodes CASSAPSGGTQETQYF.

This chain's CDR3 is CASSLWGGVNTDTQYF. CDR3 coding DNA: TGTGCCAGCAGTTTATGGGGGGGGGTCAACACAGATACGCAGTATTTT. The chain has TRBV28 and TRBJ2-3; 7 nucleotides match TRBD2. The CDR3 covers 16 residues. Germline CDR1 is MDHEN and CDR2 is SYDVKM. V was clipped by 0 bases and J by 2 bases; unmatched bases: 5.

This sequence joins TRBV5-1 and TRBJ1-4; weak D call: TRBD1 (6 bases). The CDR3 is made up of 17 amino acids. Trimming cost V 0 bases and J 0 bases, with 12 bases left between them. Germline loops: CDR1 SGHRS, CDR2 YFSETQ. The CDR3 DNA reads as TGCGCCAGCAGCTTGGCTCCCCAGGGGACAACTAATGAAAAACTGTTTTTT. As protein: CASSLAPQGTTNEKLFF.

This clone was seen a single time. J is TRBJ2-3 and V is TRBV2; D is ambiguous. CDR1 and CDR2 from the germline V gene are SNHLY and FYNNEI. The CDR3 spans 13 residues. The V and J ends lost 4 bases and 5 bases respectively, with 10 bases between them. The CDR3 is CASSALGGDTQYF. DNA for the CDR3: TGTGCCAGCAGTGCTCTCGGCGGAGATACGCAGTATTTT.

The chain couples TRBV2 to TRBJ2-3; 10 nucleotides align to TRBD2. In germline, CDR1 is SNHLY, CDR2 FYNNEI. J was trimmed by 2 bases and V by 7 bases; bases with no gene match: 12. The CDR3 totals 17 residues. CDR3 sequence: CASNWASGGLLTDTQYF. The CDR3 DNA sequence: TGTGCCAGCAATTGGGCTAGCGGGGGCCTCCTCACAGATACGCAGTATTTT. Drawing the rest from reference TRBV2 and TRBJ2-3, the complete variable domain is EPEVTQTPSHQVTQMGQEVILRCVPISNHLYFYWYRQILGQKVEFLVSFYNNEISEKSEIFDDQFSVERPDGSNFTLKIRSTKLEDSAMYFCASNWASGGLLTDTQYFGPGTRLTVL.

This clone was detected only a few times. The DNA of the CDR3 is TGTGCCAGCAGCCTACAGGGGTCCAAAAACATTCAGTACTTC. This encodes CASSLQGSKNIQYF. The chain combines TRBV6-5 with TRBJ2-4, with 7 bases aligning to TRBD1. After removal of 6 bases from V and 2 bases from J, the junction contained 4 bases not matched to a gene. The CDR3 is 14 residues long. Germline V gene sequence: CDR1 MNHEY, CDR2 SVGAGI.

The chain carries TRBV9 and TRBJ1-2, with 7 bases aligning to TRBD1. Germline V gene data show CDR1 as SGDLS and CDR2 as YYNGEE. This CDR3 is built from 12 residues. The V segment lost 5 bases and the J segment 9 bases; nucleotides outside the gene matches: 7. The CDR3: CASRGQAGSYTF. CDR3 nucleotide sequence: TGTGCCAGCAGAGGACAGGCCGGCAGCTACACCTTC.